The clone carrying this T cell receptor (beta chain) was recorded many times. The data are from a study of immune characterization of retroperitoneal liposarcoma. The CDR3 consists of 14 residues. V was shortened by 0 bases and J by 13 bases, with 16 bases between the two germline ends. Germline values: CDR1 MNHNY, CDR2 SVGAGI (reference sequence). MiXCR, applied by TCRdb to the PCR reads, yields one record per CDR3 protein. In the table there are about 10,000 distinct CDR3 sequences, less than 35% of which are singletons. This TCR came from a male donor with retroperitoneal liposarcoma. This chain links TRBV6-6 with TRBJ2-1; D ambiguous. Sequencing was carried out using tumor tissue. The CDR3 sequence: CASSYSITEETQFF. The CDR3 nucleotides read TGTGCCAGCAGTTACTCGATTACGGAAGAGACCCAGTTCTTC.